The entry below describes one TCR beta chain. Its antigen is currently unknown. This entry comes from a study of cytomegalovirus exposure and HLA in healthy donors. General study findings and limits: In a later analysis, across HLA loci, associated TCR counts were highest for DRB1, lowest for HLA-C.

The V and J ends lost 4 bases and 0 bases, in that order; junction bases with no gene match: 3. The CDR3 has 13 residues. The germline CDR1 and CDR2 sequences are SQVTM and ANQGSEA. Researchers ran the PCR with 60 Vbeta and 13 Jbeta primers. Sequenced by immunoSEQ multiplex PCR; TCRdb stores in-frame clones only, minus some. Of about 97,000 clones detected, 50% to 70% appear once; the ten largest clones hold about 4.3%. Sequencing used PBMCs. The rearrangement uses TRBV29-1 and TRBJ2-7, with 7 nucleotides matching TRBD2. This sequence was found in a human donor in good health. CDR3 coding DNA: TGCAGCGTTGTACTAGCGAACTCCTACGAGCAGTACTTC. The encoded protein is CSVVLANSYEQYF.